This TCR beta chain was recorded in a study of T cell responses to AZD1222 COVID-19 vaccine. For the study at large: Second-dose timings of about 4 or about 12 weeks were pooled. Notes on the study in general: Recipients of two AZD1222 doses showed rising Spike-specific TCR breadth and depth.

TCRdb's table, derived via immunoSEQ multiplex PCR, lists solely in-frame clones and lacks some. The data contain approximately 180,000 clones, about 92% of them singletons. The CDR3 consists of 14 residues. The ends were cut back, 0 bases at V and 4 bases at J, with 7 bases in the middle. The germline V gene has CDR1 MNHEY and CDR2 SVGAGI. Regarding this clone: What it binds is unknown.

The sequences come from peripheral blood, collected on day 0 of AZD1222 vaccination. V usage is TRBV6-5 and J usage is TRBJ2-1; possibly TRBD1 for D (5 bases). The source of this sequence is an adult in good health. CDR3 protein: CASSYSQGYNEQFF. CDR3 in DNA: TGTGCCAGCAGTTACTCGCAGGGATACAATGAGCAGTTCTTC.